The T cell receptor (beta chain) described here comes from a study of CD8 T cells in ankylosing spondylitis. Study-wide results and limits: Before this, some motif variants had been reported in reactive arthritis synovial fluid and blood. Characteristic of ankylosing spondylitis blood, it appeared, was a TCR beta motif comprising roughly eight highly homologous variants. CD8+ disease-linked clones were present at relatively low frequencies in blood.

The CDR3 is made up of 15 amino acids. Germline CDR1 MNHEY, CDR2 SVGAGI. J was trimmed by 8 bases and V by 3 bases; bases with no gene match: 5. Quantitative 5'-RACE with molecular barcodes was used to make the TCR beta libraries. MiXCR was run by TCRdb on the 5' RACE reads, yielding one entry per CDR3 protein. The sample lists roughly 35,000 distinct CDR3 sequences; approximately 15% were seen once. Regarding this clonotype: The target antigen is unknown.

The chain couples TRBV6-5 to TRBJ2-1; TRBD1 agrees at 12 bases. The receptor's source is a male donor with ankylosing spondylitis or in good health (not recorded which). The sequenced material came from blood. The CDR3 nucleotides read TGTGCCAGCAGTTATAGCGGGACAGGGGGCTATGAGCAGTTCTTC. Protein product: CASSYSGTGGYEQFF.